The 21 T cell receptor beta chains in this list originate from one sample, sequenced in a study of response to subunit inactivated influenza vaccine. MiXCR was run by TCRdb on the RT-PCR reads, yielding one entry per CDR3 protein. The table has under 950,000 distinct CDR3 sequences, less than 25% seen once. This sample comprised PBMCs from blood, obtained roughly 5 days after vaccination. The source is a man in his fifties or sixties who received an inactivated influenza vaccine.

This clonotype was counted between two and nine times. The J gene is TRBJ1-1, the V gene TRBV12-3 or TRBV12-4; perhaps TRBD1 as D (5 bases). CDR3 size: 12 residues. Between the trimmed V and J ends, which lost 3 bases and 7 bases, there was a span of 9 bases. In DNA, the CDR3 is TGTGCCAGCAGTTTTCGACAGTTTGAAGCTTTCTTT. Protein sequence: CASSFRQFEAFF.

This clonotype was recorded at least ten times. The chain is built from TRBV20-1 and TRBJ2-7; 11 nucleotides align to TRBD2. Losses at the gene ends were 4 bases for V and 0 bases for J; bases not matched to a gene: 2. CDR1 and CDR2 from the germline V gene are DFQATT and SNEGSKA (reference sequence). There are 14 residues in the CDR3. CDR3 amino acids: CSAMTSGISYEQYF. CDR3 in DNA: TGCAGTGCTATGACTAGCGGGATCTCCTACGAGCAGTACTTC.

The rearrangement joins TRBV6-2 or TRBV6-3 to TRBJ2-1, with D unclear. Germline CDR1 reads MNHEY; CDR2 reads SVGEGT. The V and J ends lost 6 bases and 7 bases respectively, with 13 bases between them. The CDR3 totals 13 residues. DNA for the CDR3: TGTGCCAGCAGAGGCCCTCGGTGGAATGAGCAGTTCTTC. Protein: CASRGPRWNEQFF.

The rearrangement uses TRBV4-1 and TRBJ2-5; 14 nucleotides align to TRBD2. This CDR3 comprises 16 residues. Germline V gives CDR1 MGHRA, CDR2 YSYEKL. The V segment lost 4 bases and the J segment 4 bases; nucleotides outside the gene matches: 5. DNA of the CDR3: TGCGCCAGCAGCCGAACCGGGACTAGCGGGGGAGAGACCCAGTACTTC. This sequence encodes CASSRTGTSGGETQYF.

Many counts were recorded for this clonotype. The rearrangement uses TRBV12-3 or TRBV12-4 and TRBJ1-6, with D hard to call. The CDR3 spans 12 residues. V lost 3 bases and J 5 bases, leaving 2 bases between the germline ends. CDR3 amino acids: CASSFNNSPLHF. DNA of the CDR3: TGTGCCAGCAGTTTTAATAATTCACCCCTCCACTTT.

The genes are TRBV10-3 and TRBJ2-3, with D possibly TRBD1 on 6 matching bases. CDR1 is ENHRY and CDR2 is SYGVKD in the germline V gene. V gave up 10 bases and J gave up 3 bases, with 17 bases separating them. The CDR3 sequence is 14 residues long. CDR3 in DNA: TGTGCCACCAAGAGTGGGGGCTCAACAGATACGCAGTATTTT. As protein: CATKSGGSTDTQYF.

This clonotype showed up just a few times. The CDR3 here is CSGKLAGGEIHEQFF. For the CDR3, the DNA is TGCAGCGGAAAACTAGCGGGGGGGGAAATCCATGAGCAGTTCTTC. The chain employs TRBV20-1 and TRBJ2-1, with 13 bases lining up with TRBD2. Per germline, CDR1 DFQATT and CDR2 SNEGSKA (reference sequence). The CDR3 runs 15 residues.

This clonotype has a count of ten or more. This chain's CDR3 is CASSPALREGPNEQFF. In nucleotides, the CDR3 is TGTGCCAGCAGCCCGGCCCTCCGGGAGGGCCCCAATGAGCAGTTCTTC. J is TRBJ2-1 and V is TRBV7-8, with 8 bases lining up with TRBD2. The germline V gene encodes CDR1 SGHVS and CDR2 FQNEAQ. The CDR3 contains 16 residues. V gave up 5 bases and J gave up 6 bases; unmatched junction bases: 12. Drawing the rest from reference TRBV7-8 and TRBJ2-1, the complete variable domain is GAGVSQSPRYKVAKRGQDVALRCDPISGHVSLFWYQQALGQGPEFLTYFQNEAQLDKSGLPSDRFFAERPEGSVSTLKIQRTQQEDSAVYLCASSPALREGPNEQFFGPGTRLTVL.

This clonotype was seen more than once but under ten times. This rearrangement joins TRBV5-1 to TRBJ2-3, with D possibly matching TRBD2 (6 bases). This CDR3 region has 16 residues. V gave up 0 bases and J gave up 1 base, with 12 bases separating them. Per germline, CDR1 SGHRS and CDR2 YFSETQ. The CDR3 sequence: CASSLAAGFGTDTQYF. The CDR3 DNA reads TGCGCCAGCAGCTTGGCCGCGGGATTCGGCACAGATACGCAGTATTTT.

The table lists this clonotype with a few counts. The chain employs TRBV20-1 and TRBJ2-7, with 10 bases lining up with TRBD2. With 0 bases clipped from V and 4 bases from J, the junction kept 6 bases outside the gene matches. CDR1 and CDR2 (germline): DFQATT, SNEGSKA (reference sequence). The CDR3 is made up of 15 amino acids. The CDR3 reads CSARDRDSGGYEQYF. The CDR3 coding sequence is TGCAGTGCTAGAGATCGTGATAGCGGGGGGTACGAGCAGTACTTC.

The J gene is TRBJ1-2, the V gene TRBV20-1; 8 bases agree with TRBD1. This CDR3 comprises 11 residues. With 7 bases clipped from V and 8 bases from J, the junction kept 6 bases outside the gene matches. Germline V gene data show CDR1 as DFQATT and CDR2 as SNEGSKA (reference sequence). The CDR3 DNA is TGCAGTGTACAGGGGGTGGGCGGCTACACCTTC. This sequence encodes CSVQGVGGYTF.

J is TRBJ1-2 and V is TRBV28, with D possibly being TRBD1 (6 bases). The V gene's germline CDR1 is MDHEN and CDR2 SYDVKM. V was clipped by 3 bases and J by 4 bases, with 18 bases between them. The CDR3 extends over 16 amino acids. The chain's CDR3 is CASSFRGWGTLYGYTF. CDR3 in DNA: TGTGCCAGCAGTTTCAGGGGTTGGGGGACTCTCTATGGCTACACCTTC.

This clonotype was counted only a few times. This chain uses TRBV24-1 with TRBJ2-1; a weak D match, TRBD2 (7 bases). Trimming pared 7 bases from V and 4 bases from J, leaving 16 bases between. Germline V lookup: CDR1 KGHDR, CDR2 SFDVKD. The CDR3 loop spans 15 amino acids. CDR3 loop: CATSPGRGEYNEQFF. The DNA of the CDR3 is TGTGCCACCAGCCCTGGGAGGGGGGAATACAATGAGCAGTTCTTC.

Only a few counts were recorded for this clonotype. The V and J genes are TRBV7-9 and TRBJ2-3; 13 nucleotides match TRBD2. V shed 5 bases and J 9 bases; nucleotides not matched to a gene: 8. This CDR3 comprises 15 residues. Looked up from germline, CDR1 is SEHNR and CDR2 is FQNEAQ (reference sequence). The CDR3 sequence is CASSQTSGGYETQYF. CDR3 nucleotides: TGTGCCAGCAGCCAGACTAGCGGGGGGTACGAGACGCAGTATTTT.

This clonotype was detected a few times. This chain joins TRBV7-9 and TRBJ1-1; D is ambiguous. The length of the CDR3 is 14 residues. Per the germline V gene, CDR1 is SEHNR and CDR2 is FQNEAQ (reference sequence). The V and J ends lost 1 base and 2 bases respectively, with 8 bases between them. This chain's CDR3 is CASSLVQINTEAFF. Written as DNA, the CDR3 is TGTGCCAGCAGCTTAGTTCAAATAAACACTGAAGCTTTCTTT.

This clonotype came up a few times. This chain links TRBV10-3 with TRBJ2-7; D is unclear. The CDR3 consists of 14 residues. Germline lookup yields CDR1 ENHRY and CDR2 SYGVKD. V dropped 2 bases and J dropped 3 bases, with 11 bases sitting between them. The DNA for the CDR3 is TGTGCCATCAGTGAGGGCTCCTTGAGCTACGAGCAGTACTTC. Translated: CAISEGSLSYEQYF.

This clonotype has ten or more counts. The chain joins TRBV6-6 to TRBJ2-1; 8 bases match TRBD2. Germline trimming cut 6 bases from V and 9 bases from J; bases unmatched to any gene: 4. The germline V gene has CDR1 MNHNY and CDR2 SVGAGI (reference sequence). The CDR3 contains 12 residues. CDR3 sequence reads: CASSPTSVEQFF. The CDR3 coding sequence is TGTGCCAGCAGCCCGACTAGCGTTGAGCAGTTCTTC.

This clonotype was detected only a few times. The gene calls are TRBV20-1 and TRBJ1-1; 8 positions match TRBD1. Trimming took 5 bases from V and 0 from J; bases not matched to a gene: 5. In germline, CDR1 is DFQATT, CDR2 SNEGSKA (reference sequence). CDR3 size: 14 residues. This CDR3 is CSASRTGMNTEAFF. The CDR3, as DNA: TGCAGTGCTTCTCGGACAGGGATGAACACTGAAGCTTTCTTT.

This clonotype was seen ten or more times. The gene calls are TRBV29-1 and TRBJ1-1, with unresolved D. CDR3 length: 13 residues. Per the germline V gene, CDR1 is SQVTM and CDR2 is ANQGSEA. Trimming took off 3 bases at V and 1 base at J, with 9 bases between the two ends. CDR3 coding DNA: TGCAGCGTTGATCTTTGGGAGAACACTGAAGCTTTCTTT. Its translation: CSVDLWENTEAFF. The full variable domain, in which reference TRBV29-1 and TRBJ1-1 provide the parts outside the CDR3, is SAVISQKPSRDICQRGTSLTIQCQVDSQVTMMFWYRQQPGQSLTLIATANQGSEATYESGFVIDKFPISRPNLTFSTLTVSNMSPEDSSIYLCSVDLWENTEAFFGQGTRLTVV.

This clonotype was detected only a few times. The V call is TRBV12-3 or TRBV12-4, the J call TRBJ2-2; 14 nucleotides line up with TRBD2. The CDR3 totals 15 residues. V shed 6 bases and J 4 bases; nucleotides not matched to a gene: 1. CDR3 sequence reads: CASRGLAGATGELFF. CDR3 bases: TGTGCCAGCAGGGGACTAGCGGGAGCCACCGGGGAGCTGTTTTTT.

The chain employs TRBV28 and TRBJ2-4, with 8 bases matching TRBD1. CDR1 MDHEN and CDR2 SYDVKM come from the germline V gene. J lost 0 bases, V lost 5 bases, and 6 bases had no gene match. The CDR3 contains 16 residues. Here the CDR3 reads CASSPWTGLAKNIQYF. Here the CDR3 DNA reads TGTGCCAGCAGTCCCTGGACAGGGCTAGCCAAAAACATTCAGTACTTC.